This TCR beta chain was observed in a study (dated by TCRdb to the mid-2010s). Regarding the complete study: The study set out to test whether tumor-infiltrating Tregs in breast cancer get recruited from blood Tregs or are instead converted in situ from other CD4+ T cell subsets.

Findings and caveats that apply to the study as a whole: The TCR gene usage of tumor memory CD4+ T cells clustered together with blood and lymph node memory CD4+ cells and with lymph node naive CD4+ cells. The TCR alpha and beta sequences of tumor-infiltrating Tregs showed the greatest overlap with tumor naive CD4+ T cells, followed by blood naive CD4+ T cells. The validation in the larger cohort was limited to a single TCR beta V-J rearrangement instead of whole repertoires.

Notes on this clonotype: Its antigen specificity is not known. The input lacks base qualities; no much larger clone sits a single base away.

Naive CD4+ T cells were purified with the Miltenyi Naive CD4+ T Cell Isolation kit, with Tregs depleted using CD25 microbeads. Tregs, naive and memory CD4+ T cells from tumor, blood and ipsilateral draining lymph nodes of about 5 breast cancer patients underwent full-length TCR alpha and beta sequencing. Mononuclear cells from lymph nodes or less than 65 ml of peripheral blood were isolated by Ficoll density gradient centrifugation. FACS confirmed that the sorted cell populations were more than 90% pure. Full-length TCR variable regions were amplified by 5' RACE PCR with constant-region reverse primers, followed by semi-nested PCR with Nested Universal Primer A. The ReliaPrep RNA Cell Miniprep System was used to extract total RNA, which was then reverse transcribed into 5'RACE-ready cDNA with the SMARTer RACE 5'/3' Kit. Full-length TCR alpha and beta libraries were barcoded with multiplex adaptors and sequenced on an Illumina MiSeq. From the authors' description of their analysis: For each of nine subset-tissue groups, sequencing data from the five patients were pooled, and the groups were compared by unsupervised clustering of TCR gene usage. The Morisita-Horn index was used to calculate repertoire similarity, with shared sequences weighted according to their contribution to each repertoire. TCRdb took the public reads, trimmed them with fastp at Q25, ran MiXCR for clone calling and kept in-frame beta chains. Rows are unified per CDR3 protein, each entry keeping the most common DNA and genes. The V and J calls here are based on TCRdb, not the publication. The sample contains some 45,000 distinct CDR3 sequences, 28% of them found a single time. The ten largest clones represent roughly 2% of the sample.

From cysteine to phenylalanine, the CDR3 is 14 amino acids long. The CDR3 DNA has 42 bases and is translated from base 1. CDR1 is given as SGHRS and CDR2 as YFSETQ, both from the germline V gene. V loses 2 bases of germline sequence and J loses 13 bases, and the interval between the two ends is 16 bases. This receptor was obtained from a female donor with breast cancer. Sequenced input: naive CD4+ T cells sorted from blood. The cell subset or site tag for this specimen amounts to: naive CD4+ T cells, CD4+CD45RA+CD25-. The sequence is built from TRBV5-1 and TRBJ1-6, with the D segment identity uncertain. The DNA reads TGCGCCAGCAGCTTAAGAGGACTGAACGATCCCCTCCACTTT. Translated, this is CASSLRGLNDPLHF.